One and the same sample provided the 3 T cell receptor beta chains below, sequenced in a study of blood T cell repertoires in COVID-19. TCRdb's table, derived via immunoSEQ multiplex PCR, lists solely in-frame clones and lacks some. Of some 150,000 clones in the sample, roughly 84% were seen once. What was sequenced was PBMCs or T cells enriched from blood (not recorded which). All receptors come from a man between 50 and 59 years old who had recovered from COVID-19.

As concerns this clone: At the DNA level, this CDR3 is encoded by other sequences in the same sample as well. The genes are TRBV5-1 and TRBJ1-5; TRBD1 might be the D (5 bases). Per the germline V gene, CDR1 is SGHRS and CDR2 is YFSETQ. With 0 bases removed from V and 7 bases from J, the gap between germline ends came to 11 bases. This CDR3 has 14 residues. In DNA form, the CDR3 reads TGCGCCAGCAGCTTGGGTCAGGGAGGGCAGCCCCAGCATTTT. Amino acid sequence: CASSLGQGGQPQHF. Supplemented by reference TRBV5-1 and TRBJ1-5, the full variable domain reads KAGVTQTPRYLIKTRGQQVTLSCSPISGHRSVSWYQQTPGQGLQFLFEYFSETQRNKGNFPGRFSGRQFSNSRSEMNVSTLELGDSALYLCASSLGQGGQPQHFGDGTRLSIL.

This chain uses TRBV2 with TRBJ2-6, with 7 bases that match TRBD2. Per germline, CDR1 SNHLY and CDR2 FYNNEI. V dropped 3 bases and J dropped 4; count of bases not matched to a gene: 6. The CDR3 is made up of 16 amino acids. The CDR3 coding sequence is TGTGCCAGCAGTGACCGTGGGGGGGTCGGGGCCAACGTCCTGACTTTC. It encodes CASSDRGGVGANVLTF.

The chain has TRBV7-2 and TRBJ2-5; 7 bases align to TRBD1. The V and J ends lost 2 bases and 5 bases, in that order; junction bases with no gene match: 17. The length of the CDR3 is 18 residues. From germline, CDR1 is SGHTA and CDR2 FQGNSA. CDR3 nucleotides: TGTGCCAGCAGCTTATTTTATTACGGGCAGGGGGTGTGGGAGACCCAGTACTTC. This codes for CASSLFYYGQGVWETQYF. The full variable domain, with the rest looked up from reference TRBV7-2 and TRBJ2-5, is GAGVSQSPSNKVTEKGKDVELRCDPISGHTALYWYRQSLGQGLEFLIYFQGNSAPDKSGLPSDRFSAERTGGSVSTLTIQRTQQEDSAVYLCASSLFYYGQGVWETQYFGPGTRLLVL.